The sequence of this T cell receptor (beta chain) was determined in a study of T cell responses to AZD1222 COVID-19 vaccine. Notes on this clone: Its antigen is unidentified.

Clones were sequenced by immunoSEQ multiplex PCR, and TCRdb holds only the in-frame ones, with some missing. The profile shows about 130,000 clones, 85% of them singletons. Study-level findings and limits: Repertoire sampling occurred only after the peak T cell response.

The V gene's germline CDR1 is MNHEY and CDR2 SVGAGI. The CDR3 runs 14 residues. Trimming left V 7 bases short and J 4 bases short, with 14 bases between. This rearrangement joins TRBV6-5 to TRBJ1-5; TRBD1 is a possible D gene (5 bases). This specimen consisted of peripheral blood, obtained 28 days after the second dose of the MenACWY control vaccine. This TCR came from an adult who received the MenACWY meningococcal vaccine as a control. The CDR3 bases are TGTGCCAGCAAGTACGGGGGAGGGAATCAGCCCCAGCATTTT. Its protein is CASKYGGGNQPQHF.